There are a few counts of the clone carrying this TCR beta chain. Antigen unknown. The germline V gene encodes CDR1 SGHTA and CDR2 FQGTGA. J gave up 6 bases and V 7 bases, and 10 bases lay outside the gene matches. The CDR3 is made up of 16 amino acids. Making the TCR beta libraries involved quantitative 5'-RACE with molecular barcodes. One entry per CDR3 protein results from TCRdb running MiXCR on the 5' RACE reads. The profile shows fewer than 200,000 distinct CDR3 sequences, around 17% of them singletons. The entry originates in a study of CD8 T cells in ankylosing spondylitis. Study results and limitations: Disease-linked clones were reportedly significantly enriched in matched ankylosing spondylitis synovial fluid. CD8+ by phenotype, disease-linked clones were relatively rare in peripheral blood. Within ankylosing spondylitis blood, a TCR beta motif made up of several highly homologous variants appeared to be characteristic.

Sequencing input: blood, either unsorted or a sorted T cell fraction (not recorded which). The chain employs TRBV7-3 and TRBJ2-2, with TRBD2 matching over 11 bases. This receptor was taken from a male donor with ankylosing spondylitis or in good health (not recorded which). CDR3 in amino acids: CASNWDGTSGAGELFF. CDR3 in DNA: TGTGCCAGCAACTGGGATGGGACTAGCGGAGCCGGGGAGCTGTTTTTT.